Below are 28 T cell receptor beta chains sequenced from a single sample in a study of shared clonotypes between healthy human individuals. Data came from immunoSEQ multiplex PCR; TCRdb stores just in-frame clones and leaves some out. The sample includes over a million clones, 98% of them seen just once. Sequenced input: naive CD4+ T cells sorted from blood. Subset meaning: CD45RA+ positively selected. The receptors shown here come from a man younger than 40 in good health.

The chain uses TRBV7-9 and TRBJ2-5; 8 bases match TRBD1. V shed 1 base, J shed 4 bases, and the junction held 11 bases outside the gene matches. Looked up from germline, CDR1 is SEHNR and CDR2 is FQNEAQ (reference sequence). The CDR3 covers 17 residues. The CDR3 spells CASSLVLGTGVGETQYF. CDR3 nucleotide sequence: TGTGCCAGCAGCTTAGTGCTCGGGACAGGTGTGGGAGAGACCCAGTACTTC.

V usage is TRBV5-6 and J usage is TRBJ2-7, with 11 bases aligning to TRBD2. V dropped 2 bases and J dropped 1; count of bases not matched to a gene: 5. Germline V gives CDR1 SGHDT, CDR2 YYEEEE. The length of the CDR3 is 16 residues. The CDR3 bases are TGTGCCAGCAGCTTTGACACTAGCGGGGGTTCCTACGAGCAGTACTTC. Amino acid sequence: CASSFDTSGGSYEQYF.

This sequence joins TRBV30 and TRBJ2-3; tentatively, D is TRBD1 (6 bases). This CDR3 region has 17 residues. Germline-derived CDR1 and CDR2 are GTSNPN and SVGIG (reference sequence). V was shortened by 0 bases and J by 4 bases, with 20 bases between the two germline ends. CDR3 coding DNA: TGTGCCTGGAGTGTAGGATACCGGGTCCAGGGGCCAGATACGCAGTATTTT. Amino acid sequence: CAWSVGYRVQGPDTQYF.

The V gene is TRBV9, the J gene TRBJ2-7; D uncertain. The germline V and J ends were trimmed by 0 bases and 5 bases, with 12 bases remaining between them. Germline V gives CDR1 SGDLS, CDR2 YYNGEE. The CDR3 is 14 residues long. CDR3 DNA sequence: TGTGCCAGCAGCGTAGGGCCCGGAACCAACGAGCAGTACTTC. Protein product: CASSVGPGTNEQYF.

V usage is TRBV5-6 and J usage is TRBJ1-5; maybe TRBD1 (6 bases). The CDR3 is 15 amino acids. Between the trimmed V and J ends, which lost 1 base and 6 bases, there was a span of 14 bases. Germline CDR1 reads SGHDT; CDR2 reads YYEEEE. This chain's CDR3 is CASSLLGGRSQPQHF. The CDR3, as DNA: TGTGCCAGCAGCTTGTTGGGGGGCAGGAGTCAGCCCCAGCATTTT.

The chain recombines TRBV28 with TRBJ1-5; perhaps TRBD1 as D (5 bases). The V and J ends lost 7 bases and 0 bases respectively, with 19 bases between them. This CDR3 is 17 amino acids long. Germline CDR1 and CDR2: MDHEN and SYDVKM. In nucleotides, the CDR3 is TGTGCCAGCACCTCGTGGGGCAGAGTAGATAGCAATCAGCCCCAGCATTTT. The encoded protein is CASTSWGRVDSNQPQHF.

V usage is TRBV28 and J usage is TRBJ2-1, with 13 bases identical to TRBD2. The CDR3 contains 16 residues. V lost 6 bases and J lost 9; bases outside the gene matches: 11. CDR1 and CDR2 (germline): MDHEN, SYDVKM. The CDR3 sequence is CASSQGLAGPLGEQFF. CDR3 DNA: TGTGCCAGCAGCCAGGGACTAGCGGGACCGTTGGGTGAGCAGTTCTTC.

This clone was picked up a small number of times. This specimen includes other DNA sequences encoding the same CDR3. This sequence joins TRBV15 and TRBJ2-5; no firm D call. V was shortened by 1 base and J by 1 base, with 1 base between the two germline ends. This CDR3 is 12 amino acids long. Germline assignment: CDR1 LNHNV and CDR2 YYDKDF (reference sequence). The DNA of the CDR3 is TGTGCCACCAGCAGAGCCCAAGAGACCCAGTACTTC. This encodes CATSRAQETQYF.

This chain uses TRBV2 with TRBJ2-7, with D maybe TRBD2 (5 bases). The CDR3 is 13 amino acids. Trimming took 6 bases from V and 2 from J, leaving 11 bases between them. CDR1 and CDR2 from the germline V gene are SNHLY and FYNNEI. The CDR3 nucleotides read TGTGCCAGCAGACGGGAACCTCCCTACGAGCAGTACTTC. The encoded protein is CASRREPPYEQYF. The full variable domain, rest sourced from reference TRBV2 and TRBJ2-7, is EPEVTQTPSHQVTQMGQEVILRCVPISNHLYFYWYRQILGQKVEFLVSFYNNEISEKSEIFDDQFSVERPDGSNFTLKIRSTKLEDSAMYFCASRREPPYEQYFGPGTRLTVT.

The genes are TRBV5-1 and TRBJ2-1; TRBD2 aligns across 11 bases. The CDR3 is made up of 17 amino acids. Per the germline V gene, CDR1 is SGHRS and CDR2 is YFSETQ. Trimming at V came to 0 bases and at J to 3 bases, leaving 5 bases not matched to a gene. The CDR3 nucleotides read TGCGCCAGCAGCTTGGCGGGACTAGCGGATAGCTACAATGAGCAGTTCTTC. Encoded protein: CASSLAGLADSYNEQFF.

This clone appeared a few times. The DNA of the CDR3 is TGTGCCAGCAGGCCGGGACTAGTTGTCGGGGAGCTGTTTTTT. Translating gives CASRPGLVVGELFF. The chain has TRBV28 and TRBJ2-2; 8 positions agree with TRBD2. The V and J ends lost 6 bases and 7 bases, in that order; junction bases with no gene match: 7. The CDR3 extends over 14 amino acids. The germline gives CDR1 MDHEN, CDR2 SYDVKM.

This chain connects TRBV11-2 to TRBJ2-4, with D unclear. CDR3 length equals 16 residues. Trimming stripped 5 bases from V and 6 bases from J, with 20 bases between. Germline lookup yields CDR1 SGHAT and CDR2 FQNNGV. The CDR3 nucleotides read TGTGCCAGCAGCCCGCGAGACGGTAGAGGCAGAAACATTCAGTACTTC. As protein: CASSPRDGRGRNIQYF.

The chain has TRBV6-5 and TRBJ1-1; D is unresolved. Germline CDR1 reads MNHEY; CDR2 reads SVGAGI. CDR3 length equals 14 residues. Trimming removed 4 bases from V and 0 bases from J, with 9 bases in between. In DNA, the CDR3 is TGTGCCAGCAGTTTGAGGCAGATGAACACTGAAGCTTTCTTT. It yields the protein CASSLRQMNTEAFF.

Points on this clone: One junction end does not reproduce the germline sequence, and a read error may be involved. The V call is TRBV5-8, the J call TRBJ1-2; D is unclear. Germline CDR1 reads SGHTS; CDR2 reads YDEGEE. The CDR3 length is 10 residues. CDR3 loop: CASGLGGYTF. DNA of the CDR3: TGTGCCAGCGGCTTAGGGGGCTACACCTTC. Filled out from reference TRBV5-8 and TRBJ1-2, the complete variable domain reads EAGVTQSPTHLIKTRGQQATLRCSPISGHTSVYWYQQALGLGLQFLLWYDEGEERNRGNFPPRFSGRQFPNYSSELNVNALELEDSALYLCASGLGGYTFGSGTRLTVV.

The chain uses TRBV6-5 and TRBJ1-5; D gene unclear. The germline gives CDR1 MNHEY, CDR2 SVGAGI. Between the trimmed V and J ends, which lost 0 bases and 0 bases, there was a span of 9 bases. This CDR3 contains 16 residues. The CDR3 spells CASSYSGPHSNQPQHF. DNA for the CDR3: TGTGCCAGCAGTTACTCGGGTCCCCATAGCAATCAGCCCCAGCATTTT.

The J gene is TRBJ2-7, the V gene TRBV27; 8 positions match TRBD1. The CDR3 has 14 amino acids. Germline CDR1 reads MNHEY; CDR2 reads SMNVEV (reference sequence). The V and J ends lost 6 bases and 3 bases, in that order; junction bases with no gene match: 7. In nucleotides, the CDR3 is TGTGCCAGCAGAGAACACAGGGGGAACTACGAGCAGTACTTC. Translation: CASREHRGNYEQYF.

This clone was observed a single time. This rearrangement joins TRBV27 to TRBJ2-1, with 15 bases aligning to TRBD2. Germline V gene data show CDR1 as MNHEY and CDR2 as SMNVEV (reference sequence). Unmatched junction bases numbered 11, after V lost 6 bases and J lost 8 bases. The CDR3 is 17 amino acids. CDR3: CASSLLRTSGRVDEQFF. The DNA for the CDR3 is TGTGCCAGCAGCCTACTCAGGACTAGCGGGAGGGTAGATGAGCAGTTCTTC.

The chain joins TRBV18 to TRBJ1-2; 8 bases match TRBD1. V was clipped by 3 bases and J by 4 bases; unmatched bases: 7. Germline V CDR1 and CDR2: KGHSH, LQKENI. CDR3 length: 15 residues. The CDR3 region is CASSPSTGETYGYTF. The CDR3 region has the DNA TGTGCCAGCTCACCCTCGACAGGGGAGACCTATGGCTACACCTTC.

This clone appeared once. The chain couples TRBV2 to TRBJ1-5; 8 bases are a match to TRBD1. The length of the CDR3 is 14 residues. The trim removed 6 bases at V and 7 bases at J, leaving 8 bases unmatched. Looked up from germline, CDR1 is SNHLY and CDR2 is FYNNEI. The DNA for the CDR3 is TGTGCCAGCAGCGGGGGGACAGGCGTACAGCCCCAGCATTTT. It codes for CASSGGTGVQPQHF.

The chain uses TRBV9 and TRBJ1-4; D gene unclear. The CDR3 totals 13 residues. V lost 0 bases to trimming and J lost 3 bases, with 3 bases between them. Germline V gene data show CDR1 as SGDLS and CDR2 as YYNGEE. CDR3 in amino acids: CASSVAPNEKLFF. CDR3 DNA sequence: TGTGCCAGCAGCGTAGCCCCTAATGAAAAACTGTTTTTT.

V and J are TRBV7-9 and TRBJ2-7; D is perhaps TRBD1 (6 bases). Germline assignment: CDR1 SEHNR and CDR2 FQNEAQ (reference sequence). CDR3 length: 14 amino acids. V was trimmed by 2 bases and J by 5 bases, leaving 13 bases between them. The CDR3 here is CASSLPGARHEQYF. CDR3 DNA: TGTGCCAGCAGCTTACCAGGGGCTCGCCACGAGCAGTACTTC.

Regarding this clone: Other DNA sequences in the same sample also yield this CDR3. The chain recombines TRBV2 with TRBJ2-5; D remains unclear. V was clipped by 6 bases and J by 3 bases, with 8 bases between them. In germline, CDR1 is SNHLY, CDR2 FYNNEI. CDR3 length: 12 residues. This CDR3 is CASRAPEETQYF. The CDR3 DNA reads as TGTGCCAGCAGGGCACCGGAAGAGACCCAGTACTTC.

The rearrangement links TRBV5-4 to TRBJ2-5; weak D call: TRBD2 (7 bases). V was cut by 4 bases and J by 5 bases, with 12 bases left in between. The germline V gene has CDR1 SGHNT and CDR2 YYREEE (reference sequence). CDR3 length equals 13 residues. In nucleotides, the CDR3 is TGTGCCAGCAGCCCACAGGGAGGGGAGACCCAGTACTTC. Translation gives CASSPQGGETQYF. Variable domain in full (rest from reference TRBV5-4 and TRBJ2-5): ETGVTQSPTHLIKTRGQQVTLRCSSQSGHNTVSWYQQALGQGPQFIFQYYREEENGRGNFPPRFSGLQFPNYSSELNVNALELDDSALYLCASSPQGGETQYFGPGTRLLVL.

This chain uses TRBV11-1 with TRBJ1-1, with no clear D. Trimming shortened V by 4 bases and J by 4 bases, and 7 bases separated the two germline ends. CDR1 is SGHAT, CDR2 FQDESV, per germline (reference sequence). CDR3 length equals 12 residues. CDR3 residues: CASSSQITEAFF. For the CDR3, the DNA is TGTGCCAGCAGCTCGCAGATCACTGAAGCTTTCTTT.

This rearrangement joins TRBV9 to TRBJ2-2; D may be TRBD1 (5 bases). The CDR3 consists of 14 residues. Between the trimmed V and J ends, which lost 4 bases and 4 bases, there was a span of 11 bases. The germline V gene encodes CDR1 SGDLS and CDR2 YYNGEE. CDR3 protein: CASSLQGSTGELFF. The DNA for the CDR3 is TGTGCCAGCAGCTTGCAGGGTAGCACCGGGGAGCTGTTTTTT.

The V call is TRBV9, the J call TRBJ2-7; the D call may be TRBD1 or TRBD2 (5 bases each). In germline, CDR1 is SGDLS, CDR2 YYNGEE. The CDR3 is 15 residues long. The V gene lost 3 bases and the J gene lost 2 bases, with 15 bases spanning the gap. CDR3 nucleotide sequence: TGTGCCAGCAGCGGCTCCGGGACGGGTCCCTACGAGCAGTACTTC. Translation gives CASSGSGTGPYEQYF.

Here the CDR3 reads CASSLPAGVLETQYF. CDR3 sequence (DNA): TGTGCCAGCAGTTTACCAGCGGGAGTTTTGGAGACCCAGTACTTC. The chain links TRBV28 to TRBJ2-5, with 8 bases aligning to TRBD2. Germline assignment: CDR1 MDHEN and CDR2 SYDVKM. J lost 5 bases, V lost 2 bases, and 7 bases had no gene match. The length of the CDR3 is 15 residues.

The rearrangement links TRBV28 to TRBJ1-1, with 7 bases matching TRBD1. J lost 4 bases, V lost 8 bases, and 10 bases had no gene match. CDR1 is MDHEN, CDR2 SYDVKM, per germline. The CDR3 is made up of 14 amino acids. The CDR3 is CASPGRGGGTEAFF. CDR3 DNA: TGTGCCAGCCCTGGCAGGGGGGGAGGCACTGAAGCTTTCTTT.